The 19 T cell receptor beta chains below come from one sample, sequenced in a study of radiation and T cells in renal cell carcinoma. As to time point: blood 4 weeks post-SBRT, at nephrectomy. This sample's treatment: 15 Gy SBRT to primary tumor, nephrectomy 4 weeks later. Method: immunoSEQ multiplex PCR; TCRdb's copy keeps in-frame clones and lacks some. The sample lists some 78,000 clones; approximately 90% were seen once. The sequencing here drew on blood, taken from a patient whose treatment included radiotherapy and nephrectomy. The receptors shown here come from a woman in her 70s with renal cell carcinoma.

J is TRBJ2-2 and V is TRBV19; 7 bases fit TRBD1. Trimming at V came to 4 bases and at J to 6 bases, leaving 8 bases not matched to a gene. The germline gives CDR1 LNHDA, CDR2 SQIVND (reference sequence). There are 15 residues in the CDR3. CDR3 amino acids: CASSTSHRGAGELFF. For the CDR3, the DNA is TGTGCCAGTAGTACTTCACACAGGGGTGCCGGGGAGCTGTTTTTT.

This chain uses TRBV28 with TRBJ2-7; D gene unclear. This CDR3 region has 13 residues. Trimming took 5 bases from V and 7 from J, leaving 15 bases between them. Looked up from germline, CDR1 is MDHEN and CDR2 is SYDVKM. The CDR3 DNA is TGTGCCAGCAGTGTCGACTGGTCGAAGGAGCAGTACTTC. This gives the protein CASSVDWSKEQYF. Full variable domain (outside the CDR3, taken from reference TRBV28 and TRBJ2-7): DVKVTQSSRYLVKRTGEKVFLECVQDMDHENMFWYRQDPGLGLRLIYFSYDVKMKEKGDIPEGYSVSREKKERFSLILESASTNQTSMYLCASSVDWSKEQYFGPGTRLTVT.

CDR3 residues: CASSYQGWNSPLHF. In DNA, the CDR3 is TGTGCCAGCAGTTACCAGGGATGGAATTCACCCCTCCACTTT. V and J are TRBV6-5 and TRBJ1-6, with TRBD1 as a possible D gene (5 bases). Per the germline V gene, CDR1 is MNHEY and CDR2 is SVGAGI. The CDR3 is 14 residues long. Trimming pared 2 bases from V and 7 bases from J, leaving 9 bases between.

The chain couples TRBV4-3 to TRBJ1-1; no clear D. CDR3 length equals 14 residues. V was cut by 0 bases and J by 7 bases, with 12 bases left in between. Germline V gives CDR1 LGHNA, CDR2 YSLEER. The CDR3 here is CASSQDSSSIEAFF. CDR3 sequence (DNA): TGCGCCAGCAGCCAAGATAGTTCATCAATTGAAGCTTTCTTT.

This rearrangement joins TRBV4-3 to TRBJ2-3, with D uncertain. With 0 bases removed from V and 3 bases from J, the gap between germline ends came to 7 bases. This CDR3 comprises 14 residues. Germline assignment: CDR1 LGHNA and CDR2 YSLEER. The CDR3 sequence is CASSQESVTDTQYF. As DNA, the CDR3 is TGCGCCAGCAGCCAAGAGTCGGTTACAGATACGCAGTATTTT.

The chain recombines TRBV6-5 with TRBJ2-5, with a tentative D call TRBD1 (6 bases). The CDR3 is made up of 11 amino acids. Trimming left V 7 bases short and J 5 bases short, with 8 bases between. Per the germline V gene, CDR1 is MNHEY and CDR2 is SVGAGI. CDR3 in amino acids: CASIRGETQYF. In DNA, the CDR3 is TGTGCCAGCATTAGGGGGGAGACCCAGTACTTC.

The chain links TRBV30 to TRBJ2-7; no definite D call. The V end was cut by 0 bases, the J end by 3 bases, with 12 bases between. Germline V gives CDR1 GTSNPN, CDR2 SVGIG (reference sequence). The CDR3 runs 14 residues. The CDR3 loop reads CAWSVNFDGYEQYF. CDR3 DNA: TGTGCCTGGAGTGTAAATTTCGACGGCTACGAGCAGTACTTC.

This chain connects TRBV7-3 to TRBJ2-3; 10 nucleotides agree with TRBD1. Per germline, CDR1 SGHTA and CDR2 FQGTGA. Germline trimming cut 5 bases from V and 2 bases from J; bases unmatched to any gene: 4. The CDR3 sequence is 15 residues long. CDR3: CASSLGTGVTDTQYF. CDR3 DNA sequence: TGTGCCAGCAGCCTCGGGACAGGGGTCACAGATACGCAGTATTTT.

The chain uses TRBV6-5 and TRBJ2-5, with unresolved D. The germline CDR1 and CDR2 sequences are MNHEY and SVGAGI. The CDR3 is 15 residues long. V was clipped by 8 bases and J by 1 base, with 17 bases between them. The CDR3 coding sequence is TGTGCCAGCGCTTCACCGGCACGGCGCCAAGAGACCCAGTACTTC. Translated, it gives CASASPARRQETQYF.

The chain is built from TRBV6-5 and TRBJ1-6, with TRBD1 as a possible D gene (6 bases). CDR3 length: 16 residues. Trimming removed 2 bases from V and 4 bases from J, with 12 bases in between. Germline loops: CDR1 MNHEY, CDR2 SVGAGI. The CDR3 nucleotides are TGTGCCAGCAGTTACGATCAGGGGTTGTATAATTCACCCCTCCACTTT. Its translation: CASSYDQGLYNSPLHF.

The J gene is TRBJ2-5, the V gene TRBV5-4; D gene ambiguous. Germline V CDR1 and CDR2: SGHNT, YYREEE (reference sequence). CDR3 length equals 12 residues. The ends were cut back, 0 bases at V and 7 bases at J, with 7 bases in the middle. The CDR3 DNA follows: TGTGCCAGCAGCTTGGTTGGCGGGACCCAGTACTTC. Translation gives CASSLVGGTQYF.

The chain recombines TRBV7-9 with TRBJ2-5; TRBD1 is a possible D gene (5 bases). This CDR3 has 14 amino acids. Germline assignment: CDR1 SEHNR and CDR2 FQNEAQ (reference sequence). Trimming pared 7 bases from V and 2 bases from J, leaving 14 bases between. The CDR3 region is CASMKGQGQETQYF. The CDR3 DNA reads TGTGCCAGCATGAAAGGGCAGGGTCAAGAGACCCAGTACTTC.

The gene calls are TRBV5-6 and TRBJ2-7, with D possibly TRBD1 on 6 matching bases. CDR3 length: 13 residues. V was trimmed by 9 bases and J by 9 bases, leaving 22 bases between them. Germline CDR1 SGHDT, CDR2 YYEEEE. The CDR3 spells CATNPTGSYGQYF. In DNA form, the CDR3 reads TGTGCCACCAACCCGACAGGTTCTTATGGGCAGTACTTC.

CDR3: CASSNNGWAYEQYF. The DNA for the CDR3 is TGTGCCAGCAGTAACAATGGGTGGGCCTACGAGCAGTACTTC. The chain links TRBV5-5 to TRBJ2-7; D gene unclear. Germline V gives CDR1 SGHKS, CDR2 YYEKEE (reference sequence). The CDR3 runs 14 residues. V dropped 5 bases and J dropped 2 bases, with 14 bases sitting between them. Complete variable domain (other parts from reference TRBV5-5 and TRBJ2-7): DAGVTQSPTHLIKTRGQQVTLRCSPISGHKSVSWYQQVLGQGPQFIFQYYEKEERGRGNFPDRFSARQFPNYSSELNVNALLLGDSALYLCASSNNGWAYEQYFGPGTRLTVT.

The chain has TRBV14 and TRBJ2-2, with a weak D call TRBD1 (5 bases). CDR1 SGHDN and CDR2 FVKESK come from the germline V gene. This CDR3 is built from 12 residues. The V end was cut by 3 bases, the J end by 6 bases, with 5 bases between. CDR3 amino acids: CASSHRAGELFF. As DNA, the CDR3 is TGTGCCAGCAGCCACAGGGCCGGGGAGCTGTTTTTT.

CDR3 amino acids: CASSKTGIGGETQYF. In DNA, the CDR3 is TGTGCCAGCAGCAAGACAGGGATCGGTGGAGAGACCCAGTACTTC. This rearrangement joins TRBV28 to TRBJ2-5; 7 bases match TRBD1. After removal of 6 bases from V and 4 bases from J, the junction contained 11 bases not matched to a gene. Germline CDR1 is MDHEN and CDR2 is SYDVKM. The CDR3 length is 15 residues.

The CDR3 here is CASSPAGGSYGYTF. The CDR3 region has the DNA TGTGCCAGCAGCCCTGCGGGGGGAAGCTATGGCTACACCTTC. The gene calls are TRBV7-2 and TRBJ1-2; a possible D gene is TRBD1 (5 bases). V lost 5 bases and J 4 bases, leaving 14 bases between the germline ends. The CDR3 has 14 residues. The germline V gene encodes CDR1 SGHTA and CDR2 FQGNSA.

This sequence joins TRBV11-2 and TRBJ1-6, with D tentatively TRBD1 (5 bases). Trimming removed 5 bases from V and 9 bases from J, with 14 bases in between. Germline V gene sequence: CDR1 SGHAT, CDR2 FQNNGV. The CDR3 contains 14 residues. The CDR3 sequence: CASSPLQGVSPLHF. The CDR3 region has the DNA TGTGCCAGCAGCCCCTTGCAGGGTGTTTCACCCCTCCACTTT.

The chain employs TRBV30 and TRBJ2-1; D might be TRBD2 (6 bases). The V end was cut by 3 bases, the J end by 6 bases, with 9 bases between. Germline values: CDR1 GTSNPN, CDR2 SVGIG (reference sequence). The CDR3 sequence is 12 residues long. CDR3: CAWSGGGNEQFF. The CDR3 region has the DNA TGTGCCTGGAGCGGGGGAGGCAATGAGCAGTTCTTC.